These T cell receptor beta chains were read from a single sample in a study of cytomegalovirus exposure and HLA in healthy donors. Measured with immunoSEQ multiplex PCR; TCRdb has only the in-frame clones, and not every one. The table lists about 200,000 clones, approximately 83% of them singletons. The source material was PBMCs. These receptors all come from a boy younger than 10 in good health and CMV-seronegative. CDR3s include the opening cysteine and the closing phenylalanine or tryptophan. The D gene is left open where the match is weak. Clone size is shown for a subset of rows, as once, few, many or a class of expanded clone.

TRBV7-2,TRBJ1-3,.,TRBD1,CANSLNRGSGNTIYF,TGTGCCAACAGCTTAAACAGGGGTTCTGGAAACACCATATATTTT
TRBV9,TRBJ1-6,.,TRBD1,CASSPTGAYNSPLHF,TGTGCCAGCAGCCCTACAGGGGCCTATAATTCACCCCTCCACTTT
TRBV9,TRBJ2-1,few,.,CASSQRVDEQFF,TGTGCCAGCAGCCAACGGGTAGATGAGCAGTTCTTC
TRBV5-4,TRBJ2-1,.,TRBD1,CASSGRDRGVSNEQFF,TGTGCCAGCAGCGGCCGCGACAGGGGGGTGTCCAATGAGCAGTTCTTC
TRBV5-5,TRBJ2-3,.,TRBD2,CASSLDIAGYTDTQYF,TGTGCCAGCAGCTTGGATATAGCGGGGTACACAGATACGCAGTATTTT
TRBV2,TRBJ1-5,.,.,CASSLNQGLGQPQHF,TGTGCCAGCAGTTTAAACCAGGGGTTGGGTCAGCCCCAGCATTTT
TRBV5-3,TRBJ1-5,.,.,CARSLNRASQPQHF,TGTGCCAGAAGTTTAAACAGGGCCAGTCAGCCCCAGCATTTT
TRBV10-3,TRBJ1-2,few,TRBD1,CASSDREEGYTF,TGTGCCAGCAGTGACAGGGAAGAAGGCTACACCTTC
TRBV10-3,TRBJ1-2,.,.,CAIQELLNYGYTF,TGTGCCATCCAGGAACTCCTTAACTATGGCTACACCTTC
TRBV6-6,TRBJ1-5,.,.,CASSSTPFNQPQHF,TGTGCCAGCAGTTCGACTCCGTTTAATCAGCCCCAGCATTTT
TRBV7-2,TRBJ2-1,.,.,CASSSRLPTSYNEQFF,TGTGCCAGCAGCTCCCGACTCCCTACCTCCTACAATGAGCAGTTCTTC
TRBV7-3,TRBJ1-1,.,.,CASSPRGGTEAFF,TGTGCCAGCAGCCCCCGGGGGGGCACTGAAGCTTTCTTT
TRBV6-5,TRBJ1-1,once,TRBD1,CATRTGMVGTEAFF,TGTGCCACCCGGACAGGGATGGTCGGCACTGAAGCTTTCTTT
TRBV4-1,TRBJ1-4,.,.,CASSQVRVLSPFATNEKLFF,TGCGCCAGCAGCCAAGTCCGGGTTCTGTCCCCCTTTGCAACTAATGAAAAACTGTTTTTT
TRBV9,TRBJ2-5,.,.,CASSVGGLQETQYF,TGTGCCAGCAGCGTCGGGGGGCTCCAAGAGACCCAGTACTTC
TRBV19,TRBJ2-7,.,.,CVTPALEQYF,TGTGTCACACCCGCCCTCGAGCAGTACTTC
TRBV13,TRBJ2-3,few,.,CASSLGGGPGDTQYF,TGTGCCAGCAGCTTAGGCGGAGGGCCAGGAGATACGCAGTATTTT